The 26 T cell receptor gamma chains listed next were all sequenced from one sample in a study of Vδ1+ human thymocytes. General observations from the study: Thymic TRG and TRD repertoires appeared highly polyclonal.

Antigen specificity for these receptors is unknown. Extracted RNA was reverse transcribed into cDNA. The CDR3 regions were amplified by multiplex PCR from V-gene primers to a constant-region primer. TCRdb reanalyzed the multiplex PCR reads using CATT. This table holds approximately 8,500 gamma-chain clones, roughly three fifths found once. Sequencing used Vdelta1+ gamma-delta thymocytes from the thymus. Subset defined: FACS-sorted CD3+ TCRalphabeta- TCRVdelta1+ TCRVdelta2- thymocytes. These receptors all stem from a girl under three years old who had congenital heart surgery.

Concerning this clone itself: In the same sample, other DNA sequences code for this CDR3. The chain has TRGV9 and TRGJ1 or TRGJ2. No J segment appears in TCRdb, so it was assigned here by matching the sequence to germline. Germline CDR1 and CDR2: GITISATS and ISYDGTV (reference sequence). This CDR3 is built from 12 residues. V shed 0 bases and J 10 bases; nucleotides not matched to a gene: 6. CDR3 sequence: CALWEVHPKKLF. The CDR3 DNA reads as TGTGCCTTGTGGGAGGTGCATCCAAAGAAACTCTTT.

V gene TRGV8 combines with J gene TRGJP2. Germline assignment: CDR1 VENAVY and CDR2 YDSYNSRV. J gave up 1 base and V 3 bases, and 2 bases lay outside the gene matches. This CDR3 is 14 amino acids long. The CDR3 bases are TGTGCCACCTGGGATTGTAGTAGTGATTGGATCAAGACGTTT. It codes for CATWDCSSDWIKTF.

This chain uses TRGV9 with TRGJ1 or TRGJ2. Here the J gene was assigned by germline matching of the DNA, as TCRdb has none. With 0 bases clipped from V and 7 bases from J, the junction kept 9 bases outside the gene matches. This CDR3 has 14 residues. Germline V gene lookup returns CDR1 GITISATS and CDR2 ISYDGTV (reference sequence). CDR3 in DNA: TGTGCCTTGTGGGAGGTGAACCCACCCTATAAGAAACTCTTT. Translated: CALWEVNPPYKKLF.

Of note for this clone: Compared with germline, one end of the junction differs, possibly owing to a read error. The V gene is TRGV9, the J gene TRGJ1 or TRGJ2. Assignment of the J gene here rests on matching the DNA to germline, because TCRdb gives none. Germline CDR1 and CDR2: GITISATS and ISYDGTV (reference sequence). The CDR3 is 11 residues long. CDR3 amino acids: CASWERGKKLF. In DNA form, the CDR3 reads TGTGCCTCGTGGGAGCGGGGAAAGAAACTCTTT.

This rearrangement joins TRGV3 to TRGJ1 or TRGJ2. TCRdb supplies no J gene; here it was assigned by aligning the nucleotide sequence to germline. Germline values: CDR1 VTNTFY, CDR2 YDVSTARD (reference sequence). CDR3 length equals 15 residues. The junction had 12 bases not matched to a gene; V was cut back by 4 bases and J by 3 bases. The CDR3 DNA reads as TGTGCCACCTGGGATGGGGTTCCTTCTTATTATAAGAAACTCTTT. Translated: CATWDGVPSYYKKLF.

This sequence joins TRGV3 and TRGJP2. Germline V gives CDR1 VTNTFY, CDR2 YDVSTARD (reference sequence). The CDR3 length is 17 residues. Trimming took 0 bases from V and 1 from J; bases not matched to a gene: 8. CDR3: CATWDRGFFSSDWIKTF. For the CDR3, the DNA is TGTGCCACCTGGGACAGGGGGTTTTTTAGTAGTGATTGGATCAAGACGTTT.

Turning to this clone: The sample contains more than one DNA sequence encoding this CDR3. J is TRGJP2 and V is TRGV3. The J gene was missing in TCRdb and was found by matching the end of the DNA to germline. The CDR3 length is 14 residues. V dropped 1 base and J dropped 2; count of bases not matched to a gene: 1. CDR1 is VTNTFY and CDR2 is YDVSTARD in the germline V gene (reference sequence). CDR3 sequence: CATWDRSSDWIKTF. Written as DNA, the CDR3 is TGTGCCACCTGGGACAGAAGTAGTGATTGGATCAAGACGTTT.

Regarding this clone: The same CDR3 can be traced to other DNA sequences in this sample. V is TRGV9 and J is TRGJ1 or TRGJ2. TCRdb records no J gene; here it was assigned by comparing the DNA to germline. The CDR3 is 13 amino acids. In germline, CDR1 is GITISATS, CDR2 ISYDGTV (reference sequence). V lost 3 bases to trimming and J lost 4 bases; unmatched junction nucleotides: 6. The CDR3 region has the DNA TGTGCCTTGTGGGAGCCCGTCTATTATAAGAAACTCTTT. Its translation: CALWEPVYYKKLF.

This clone occurred a few times. This chain uses TRGV8 with TRGJ1 or TRGJ2. No J segment appears in TCRdb, so it was assigned here by matching the sequence to germline. The CDR3 spans 14 residues. Germline CDR1 reads VENAVY; CDR2 reads YDSYNSRV. V shed 4 bases and J 1 base; nucleotides not matched to a gene: 7. Here the CDR3 reads CATWDVTNYYKKLF. The CDR3 region has the DNA TGTGCCACCTGGGACGTAACCAATTATTATAAGAAACTCTTT.

This clone has a handful of counts. This same CDR3 is encoded by further DNA sequences in the sample. This chain connects TRGV9 to TRGJ1 or TRGJ2. J gave up 4 bases and V 3 bases, and 3 bases lay outside the gene matches. This CDR3 region has 12 residues. The germline gives CDR1 GITISATS, CDR2 ISYDGTV (reference sequence). The CDR3 spells CALWETYYKKLF. CDR3 coding DNA: TGTGCCTTGTGGGAGACCTATTATAAGAAACTCTTT.

This sequence joins TRGV9 and TRGJ1 or TRGJ2. The ends lost 4 bases at V and 3 bases at J; junction bases unmatched: 15. CDR1 and CDR2 (germline): GITISATS, ISYDGTV (reference sequence). This CDR3 has 16 residues. CDR3 DNA: TGTGCCTTGTGGGACCGCCACCCGGACCTTTATTATAAGAAACTCTTT. Translation: CALWDRHPDLYYKKLF.

This chain joins TRGV9 and TRGJ1 or TRGJ2. The J gene was missing in TCRdb and was found by matching the end of the DNA to germline. The CDR3 has 12 residues. V was pared by 3 bases and J by 6 bases, with 5 bases of the junction left unmatched. Germline values: CDR1 GITISATS, CDR2 ISYDGTV (reference sequence). CDR3 in amino acids: CALWELRYKKLF. Here the CDR3 DNA reads TGTGCCTTGTGGGAGTTGCGTTATAAGAAACTCTTT.

In this sample, this clone turned up once. The rearrangement links TRGV9 to TRGJ1 or TRGJ2. TCRdb lists no J gene, so it was determined here by aligning the DNA to germline. The V gene end was trimmed by 4 bases and the J gene end by 5 bases; junction bases not matched to a gene: 14. This CDR3 is built from 15 residues. Germline V CDR1 and CDR2: GITISATS, ISYDGTV (reference sequence). The CDR3 DNA sequence: TGTGCCTTGTGGGACGCCGTTGCCTCGAATTATAAGAAACTCTTT. Translated: CALWDAVASNYKKLF.

This chain connects TRGV3 to TRGJ1 or TRGJ2. Here the J gene was assigned by germline matching of the DNA, as TCRdb has none. This CDR3 spans 14 amino acids. The ends lost 3 bases at V and 1 base at J; junction bases unmatched: 6. Germline lookup yields CDR1 VTNTFY and CDR2 YDVSTARD (reference sequence). The CDR3 DNA reads TGTGCCACCTGGGACGGGCCTAATTATTATAAGAAACTCTTT. This encodes CATWDGPNYYKKLF.

This chain uses TRGV2 with TRGJ1 or TRGJ2. As TCRdb names no J gene, one was assigned here on the basis of a DNA match to germline. Trimming took 1 base from V and 10 from J; bases not matched to a gene: 4. This CDR3 contains 11 residues. Germline lookup yields CDR1 EGSNGY and CDR2 YDSYNSKV. The CDR3 DNA reads TGTGCCACCTGGGACGGTAAAAAGAAACTCTTT. This codes for CATWDGKKKLF.

The chain is built from TRGV3 and TRGJ1 or TRGJ2. TCRdb offers no J gene call, so here the DNA was matched to germline to obtain one. The V segment lost 0 bases and the J segment 10 bases; nucleotides outside the gene matches: 12. This CDR3 has 14 amino acids. Germline CDR1 and CDR2: VTNTFY and YDVSTARD (reference sequence). The CDR3 region is CATWDRPKSLKKLF. The CDR3 nucleotides read TGTGCCACCTGGGACAGGCCGAAATCCCTGAAGAAACTCTTT.

In its sample, this clone was seen a few times. The chain couples TRGV4 to TRGJ1 or TRGJ2. Because TCRdb records no J gene, it was assigned here through a match of the DNA to germline. Germline CDR1 reads EGSTGY; CDR2 reads YDSYTSSV. This CDR3 has 14 amino acids. V was clipped by 0 bases and J by 7 bases; unmatched bases: 9. This CDR3 reads CATWDGPLRYKKLF. CDR3 in DNA: TGTGCCACCTGGGATGGGCCCCTGAGGTATAAGAAACTCTTT.

There are a few counts of this clone. Other nucleotide sequences in the sample specify the same CDR3. The chain uses TRGV9 and TRGJ1 or TRGJ2. No J gene is reported in TCRdb; it was inferred here by comparing the DNA with germline. CDR1 is GITISATS and CDR2 is ISYDGTV in the germline V gene (reference sequence). The J segment lost 1 base and the V segment lost 2 bases, leaving 2 bases of the junction unmatched. CDR3 length equals 13 residues. As DNA, the CDR3 is TGTGCCTTGTGGGAGGCAAATTATTATAAGAAACTCTTT. Translating gives CALWEANYYKKLF.

This clone has just one count. The chain joins TRGV4 to TRGJ1 or TRGJ2. The J gene, not given by TCRdb, was assigned here from a germline match of the nucleotide sequence. With V trimmed by 2 bases and J by 8 bases, 0 bases remained unmatched. This CDR3 is built from 10 residues. CDR1 is EGSTGY, CDR2 YDSYTSSV, per germline. This chain's CDR3 is CATWDDKKLF. CDR3 sequence (DNA): TGTGCCACCTGGGATGATAAGAAACTCTTT.

Only one count was recorded for this clone. The chain couples TRGV4 to TRGJ1 or TRGJ2. Here the J gene came from matching the DNA to germline, since TCRdb omits it. This CDR3 has 13 residues. After removal of 2 bases from V and 2 bases from J, the junction contained 3 bases not matched to a gene. Germline V gives CDR1 EGSTGY, CDR2 YDSYTSSV. In nucleotides, the CDR3 is TGTGCCACCTGGGATGAGGATTATTATAAGAAACTCTTT. This translates into CATWDEDYYKKLF.

This clone was seen just once. The sample carries other DNA sequences with the same CDR3. The chain couples TRGV3 to TRGJ1 or TRGJ2. TCRdb supplies no J gene; here it was assigned by aligning the nucleotide sequence to germline. CDR3 size: 14 residues. Germline V lookup: CDR1 VTNTFY, CDR2 YDVSTARD (reference sequence). The trim removed 1 base at V and 3 bases at J, leaving 6 bases unmatched. CDR3: CATWDRLFYYKKLF. The CDR3 DNA reads as TGTGCCACCTGGGACAGATTATTTTATTATAAGAAACTCTTT.

This clone was picked up a small number of times. The V and J genes are TRGV4 and TRGJ1 or TRGJ2. Since TCRdb gives no J gene, matching the DNA to germline was used here to assign it. Germline V gene lookup returns CDR1 EGSTGY and CDR2 YDSYTSSV. This CDR3 has 13 amino acids. Unmatched junction bases numbered 2, after V lost 2 bases and J lost 1 base. CDR3 amino acids: CATWDVNYYKKLF. The CDR3 coding sequence is TGTGCCACCTGGGATGTAAATTATTATAAGAAACTCTTT.

This chain uses TRGV9 with TRGJ1 or TRGJ2. The junction had 15 bases not matched to a gene; V was cut back by 0 bases and J by 10 bases. CDR3 length: 15 amino acids. Germline CDR1 is GITISATS and CDR2 is ISYDGTV (reference sequence). DNA of the CDR3: TGTGCCTTGTGGGAGGTGCATGACTCCCCCGTCAAGAAACTCTTT. It specifies CALWEVHDSPVKKLF.

This rearrangement joins TRGV3 to TRGJP2. Here the J gene was assigned by germline matching of the DNA, as TCRdb has none. V lost 1 base and J lost 6; bases outside the gene matches: 8. Germline CDR1 and CDR2: VTNTFY and YDVSTARD (reference sequence). The CDR3 length is 15 residues. CDR3 in DNA: TGTGCCACCTGGGACAGCCTTTTGGGTGATTGGATCAAGACGTTT. Amino acid sequence: CATWDSLLGDWIKTF.

The chain links TRGV2 to TRGJ1 or TRGJ2. Since TCRdb gives no J gene, matching the DNA to germline was used here to assign it. CDR3 length: 12 amino acids. Germline loops: CDR1 EGSNGY, CDR2 YDSYNSKV. After removal of 3 bases from V and 10 bases from J, the junction contained 9 bases not matched to a gene. The CDR3 spells CATWDSIRKKLF. CDR3 in DNA: TGTGCCACCTGGGACAGTATAAGGAAGAAACTCTTT.

The chain recombines TRGV2 with TRGJ1 or TRGJ2. Germline matching of the DNA provided the J gene here, since TCRdb leaves it blank. The CDR3 is 14 amino acids. Losses at the gene ends were 5 bases for V and 5 bases for J; bases not matched to a gene: 12. CDR1 and CDR2 (germline): EGSNGY, YDSYNSKV. The CDR3 region has the DNA TGTGCCACCTGGGTCCCACCAGTGAATTATAAGAAACTCTTT. It codes for CATWVPPVNYKKLF.